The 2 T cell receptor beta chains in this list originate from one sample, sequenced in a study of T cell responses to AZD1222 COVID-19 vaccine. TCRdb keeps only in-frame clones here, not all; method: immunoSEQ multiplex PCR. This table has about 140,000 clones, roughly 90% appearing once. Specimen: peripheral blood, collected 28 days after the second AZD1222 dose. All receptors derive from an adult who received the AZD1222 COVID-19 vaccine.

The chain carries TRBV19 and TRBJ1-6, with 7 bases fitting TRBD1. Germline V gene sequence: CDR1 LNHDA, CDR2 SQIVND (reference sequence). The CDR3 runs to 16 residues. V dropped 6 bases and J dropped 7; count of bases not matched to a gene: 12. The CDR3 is CASSPGLTGKNSPLHF. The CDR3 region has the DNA TGTGCCAGTAGCCCCGGCCTGACAGGGAAGAATTCACCCCTCCACTTT.

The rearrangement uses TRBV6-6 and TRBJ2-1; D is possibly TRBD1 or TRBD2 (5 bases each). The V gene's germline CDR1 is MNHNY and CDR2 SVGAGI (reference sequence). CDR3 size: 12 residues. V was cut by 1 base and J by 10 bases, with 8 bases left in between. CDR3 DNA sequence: TGTGCCAGCAGTTACTATGGGGACGAGCAGTTCTTC. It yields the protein CASSYYGDEQFF.